One and the same sample provided the 16 T cell receptor beta chains below, sequenced in a study of human T cells and chemical hapten exposure (TCRdb year 2021). According to the study, the label for this sample's time point signals: patch test 1, 2 weeks after DPC sensitization. The treatment or condition label corresponds to: therapeutic diphenylcyclopropenone sensitization with weekly scalp DPC. The library was obtained by RACE. The sequencer listed for this sample is NextSeq 500. The public reads were quality trimmed at Q25 with fastp and then assembled into clones with MiXCR by TCRdb, keeping productive beta chains. Merged by CDR3 protein, the rows form single entries marked with the most common genes and DNA. The sample table contains around 380,000 distinct CDR3 sequences; only one count was recorded for more than 4.5% of them. The ten biggest clones cover 2% to 2.5% of the sample. The source material was whole blood, sampled in connection with sensitization to the hapten diphenylcyclopropenone (DPC). These receptors were taken from a woman aged 45-59 years with alopecia areata. Some clones in this sample may be carry-over from other donors' samples.

The J gene is TRBJ2-6, the V gene TRBV29-1, with D uncertain. Germline V gives CDR1 SQVTM, CDR2 ANQGSEA. This CDR3 region has 12 residues. The ends were cut back, 7 bases at V and 4 bases at J, with 8 bases in the middle. The CDR3: CSASLGANVLTF. The CDR3 DNA sequence: TGCAGCGCTTCTCTGGGGGCCAACGTCCTGACTTTC.

This clonotype was observed at least ten times. The CDR3: CASSETSGYTF. The CDR3 DNA reads as TGTGCCAGCAGTGAAACGAGTGGCTACACCTTC. The chain carries TRBV25-1 and TRBJ1-2; unclear D gene. The CDR3 runs to 11 residues. Germline V gives CDR1 MGHDK, CDR2 SYGVNS. Trimming took off 2 bases at V and 7 bases at J, with 5 bases between the two ends.

This clonotype was counted only a few times. The V call is TRBV20-1, the J call TRBJ2-3, with a possible D match to TRBD2 (6 bases). V lost 4 bases to trimming and J lost 1 base, with 15 bases between them. The CDR3 extends over 15 amino acids. CDR1 and CDR2 from the germline V gene are DFQATT and SNEGSKA (reference sequence). This CDR3 reads CSANELGGGTDTQYF. The CDR3 bases are TGCAGTGCTAACGAGCTCGGCGGGGGCACAGATACGCAGTATTTT.

There are many counts of this clonotype. The chain carries TRBV7-8 and TRBJ1-5, with D maybe TRBD1 (6 bases). The CDR3 totals 15 residues. Germline V gene lookup returns CDR1 SGHVS and CDR2 FQNEAQ. V was trimmed by 3 bases and J by 7 bases, leaving 16 bases between them. CDR3 sequence: CASSLGARGTQPQHF. Written as DNA, the CDR3 is TGTGCCAGCAGCTTGGGGGCGAGGGGTACACAGCCCCAGCATTTT.

In its sample, this clonotype was seen a few times. The gene calls are TRBV7-6 and TRBJ2-7; D is ambiguous. This CDR3 contains 13 residues. Germline V gene data show CDR1 as SGHVS and CDR2 as FNYEAQ. Trimming removed 1 base at V and 3 bases at J, with 7 bases between. This chain's CDR3 is CASSLEGYYEQYF. The CDR3 DNA reads as TGTGCCAGCAGCTTAGAGGGATACTACGAGCAGTACTTC.

This clonotype was seen many times. CDR3: CSVGGDNEQFF. In DNA form, the CDR3 reads TGCAGCGTTGGCGGGGACAATGAGCAGTTCTTC. V is TRBV29-1 and J is TRBJ2-1, with D tentatively TRBD2 (6 bases). Germline V gives CDR1 SQVTM, CDR2 ANQGSEA. V was trimmed by 4 bases and J by 5 bases, leaving 6 bases between them. This CDR3 has 11 residues.

This clonotype was picked up a small number of times. CDR3 residues: CASSLLLAGETDTQYF. The CDR3 coding sequence is TGTGCCAGCAGCTTACTGCTAGCGGGGGAGACAGATACGCAGTATTTT. The chain employs TRBV7-9 and TRBJ2-3; TRBD2 aligns across 10 bases. V trimming: 2 bases; J trimming: 3 bases; junction bases outside the gene matches: 5. CDR1 and CDR2 (germline): SEHNR, FQNEAQ (reference sequence). The CDR3 is 16 amino acids.

This clonotype was picked up a small number of times. The chain combines TRBV7-3 with TRBJ2-6; TRBD2 matches at 9 bases. Germline V gene sequence: CDR1 SGHTA, CDR2 FQGTGA. CDR3 size: 19 residues. After removal of 4 bases from V and 1 base from J, the junction contained 11 bases not matched to a gene. The CDR3 DNA reads as TGTGCCAGCAGCTCCCTTGGAGCGGGGGGACCTTCTGGGGCCAACGTCCTGACTTTC. It yields the protein CASSSLGAGGPSGANVLTF.

This chain uses TRBV27 with TRBJ1-4, with 9 bases lining up with TRBD1. V trimming: 6 bases; J trimming: 4 bases; junction bases outside the gene matches: 18. The length of the CDR3 is 19 residues. The germline V gene has CDR1 MNHEY and CDR2 SMNVEV (reference sequence). The CDR3 reads CASSLIGTGRLRNNEKLFF. The CDR3 DNA reads as TGTGCCAGCAGCCTAATCGGGACAGGGAGGCTAAGAAATAATGAAAAACTGTTTTTT.

This clonotype showed up many times. The CDR3: CASSARLGGTQYF. The CDR3 bases are TGTGCCAGCAGTGCTCGCTTAGGGGGTACGCAGTATTTT. The chain employs TRBV27 and TRBJ2-3, with D perhaps matching TRBD1 (6 bases). In germline, CDR1 is MNHEY, CDR2 SMNVEV (reference sequence). V lost 5 bases to trimming and J lost 8 bases, with 14 bases between them. CDR3 length: 13 residues.

In regard to this clonotype: Relative to the germline gene, one junction end is altered; a read error may explain this. The J gene is TRBJ1-5, the V gene TRBV7-9; TRBD1 aligns across 7 bases. This CDR3 has 15 residues. From germline, CDR1 is SEHNR and CDR2 FQNEAQ (reference sequence). The CDR3 sequence is CASTLPGGPDQPQHF. The CDR3 DNA sequence: TGTGCCAGCACCTTACCAGGGGGGCCCGATCAGCCCCAGCATTTT.

This clonotype showed up just a few times. The chain links TRBV6-5 to TRBJ2-3; TRBD1 agrees at 10 bases. The length of the CDR3 is 16 residues. The J segment lost 3 bases and the V segment lost 4 bases, leaving 7 bases of the junction unmatched. Germline-derived CDR1 and CDR2 are MNHEY and SVGAGI. CDR3 region: CASSSRTGGSTDTQYF. The CDR3 DNA sequence: TGTGCCAGCAGTTCTAGGACAGGGGGATCTACAGATACGCAGTATTTT.

This clonotype came up many times. CDR3 bases: TGTGCCAGCAGCTTAAACACAGGCGGGAAGAACACTGAAGCTTTCTTT. Its protein is CASSLNTGGKNTEAFF. The chain couples TRBV7-8 to TRBJ1-1; weak D call: TRBD1 (5 bases). The CDR3 sequence is 16 residues long. The ends were cut back, 2 bases at V and 1 base at J, with 14 bases in the middle. Germline loops: CDR1 SGHVS, CDR2 FQNEAQ.

Regarding this clonotype: This may stem from a read error, because a much larger clone lies one nucleotide away. The V gene is TRBV4-3, the J gene TRBJ2-7, with a weak D call TRBD2 (5 bases). Trimming removed 0 bases from V and 2 bases from J, with 11 bases in between. This CDR3 spans 15 amino acids. CDR1 and CDR2 from the germline V gene are LGHNA and YSLEER. As DNA, the CDR3 is TGCGCCAGCAGCCAAGACTTGGCAGCGGCCTACGAGCAGTACTTC. This translates into CASSQDLAAAYEQYF.

There are many counts of this clonotype. This chain connects TRBV27 to TRBJ1-2; D is undetermined. The V end lost 7 bases, the J end lost 7 bases, and 16 bases lay between the germline ends. The CDR3 spans 13 residues. Germline values: CDR1 MNHEY, CDR2 SMNVEV (reference sequence). The CDR3, as DNA: TGTGCCAGCACTCTTTTACCAGCTCTTGGCTACACCTTC. This translates into CASTLLPALGYTF.

In its sample, this clonotype was seen many times. This chain joins TRBV20-1 and TRBJ2-7, with D perhaps matching TRBD1 (7 bases). V was pared by 6 bases and J by 7 bases, with 16 bases between. Germline V CDR1 and CDR2: DFQATT, SNEGSKA (reference sequence). The CDR3 extends over 12 amino acids. CDR3 in DNA: TGCAGTGCCGCGGCGGGACAGCAGGAGCAGTACTTC. Protein product: CSAAAGQQEQYF.